Below are 29 T cell receptor beta chains sequenced from a single sample in a study of blood T cell repertoires in COVID-19. Sequencing was performed with immunoSEQ multiplex PCR; in TCRdb, only in-frame clones are kept and a portion is missing. The sample contains roughly 140,000 clones, 80% to 90% of which appear only once. The sequenced sample was peripheral blood. The receptors here all came from a woman aged 60-75 years with active COVID-19.

This rearrangement joins TRBV13 to TRBJ1-1; the match to TRBD1 covers 8 bases. J was trimmed by 1 base and V by 7 bases; bases with no gene match: 5. This CDR3 has 14 amino acids. Germline V gene sequence: CDR1 PRHDT, CDR2 FYEKMQ (reference sequence). In nucleotides, the CDR3 is TGTGCCAGCAATAACAGGGGGGAGAACACTGAAGCTTTCTTT. Encoded protein: CASNNRGENTEAFF.

The V and J genes are TRBV29-1 and TRBJ2-1; no clear D gene. Trimming left V 3 bases short and J 8 bases short, with 8 bases between. The CDR3 spans 11 residues. Germline assignment: CDR1 SQVTM and CDR2 ANQGSEA. For the CDR3, the DNA is TGCAGCGTTGATCGTGGCCATGAGCAGTTCTTC. Encoded protein: CSVDRGHEQFF.

The V and J genes are TRBV7-3 and TRBJ2-2, with a possible D match to TRBD1 (7 bases). In germline, CDR1 is SGHTA, CDR2 FQGTGA. The V and J ends lost 2 bases and 4 bases respectively, with 23 bases between them. This CDR3 contains 19 residues. Written as DNA, the CDR3 is TGTGCCAGCAGCTTACGGGGGACAGCCTGGGAGACGGGCACCGGGGAGCTGTTTTTT. This gives the protein CASSLRGTAWETGTGELFF.

The chain has TRBV7-3 and TRBJ2-7, with unresolved D. Deletions cut 1 base from V and 2 bases from J, with 12 bases between. This CDR3 is built from 15 residues. Looked up from germline, CDR1 is SGHTA and CDR2 is FQGTGA. The CDR3 region has the DNA TGTGCCAGCAGCTTAATGGGTGGGCCAGCCTACGAGCAGTACTTC. Protein: CASSLMGGPAYEQYF.

The genes are TRBV4-1 and TRBJ2-1; the match to TRBD1 covers 9 bases. CDR1 MGHRA and CDR2 YSYEKL come from the germline V gene. The CDR3 has 16 residues. Losses at the gene ends were 1 base for V and 5 bases for J; bases not matched to a gene: 6. CDR3 sequence: CASSQGRDRVNNEQFF. CDR3 coding DNA: TGCGCCAGCAGCCAAGGTAGGGACAGGGTCAACAATGAGCAGTTCTTC.

The chain carries TRBV5-4 and TRBJ1-4; D is undetermined. V lost 2 bases, J lost 7 bases, and 3 bases lay in between. CDR3 length: 11 residues. The V gene's germline CDR1 is SGHNT and CDR2 YYREEE (reference sequence). CDR3 coding DNA: TGTGCCAGCAGCTTTCGTGAAAAACTGTTTTTT. Its protein is CASSFREKLFF. Filled out from reference TRBV5-4 and TRBJ1-4, the complete variable domain reads ETGVTQSPTHLIKTRGQQVTLRCSSQSGHNTVSWYQQALGQGPQFIFQYYREEENGRGNFPPRFSGLQFPNYSSELNVNALELDDSALYLCASSFREKLFFGSGTQLSVL.

This chain connects TRBV5-6 to TRBJ2-7, with 7 bases matching TRBD1. CDR3 length: 17 amino acids. Germline values: CDR1 SGHDT, CDR2 YYEEEE. With V trimmed by 4 bases and J by 1 base, 14 bases remained unmatched. The CDR3 DNA reads TGTGCCAGCAGCCCCCGAAGCGGACAGGTCCCTTCCTACGAGCAGTACTTC. Residues: CASSPRSGQVPSYEQYF.

The V gene is TRBV11-2, the J gene TRBJ2-1; 7 bases line up with TRBD2. Germline assignment: CDR1 SGHAT and CDR2 FQNNGV. Trimming cost V 6 bases and J 3 bases; bases outside gene matches: 8. The CDR3 consists of 15 residues. The CDR3 region is CASRLHGGGYNEQFF. CDR3 coding DNA: TGTGCCAGCAGGCTTCACGGCGGGGGCTACAATGAGCAGTTCTTC.

In its sample, this clone was seen once. The J gene is TRBJ1-4, the V gene TRBV2; D is undetermined. The germline V gene encodes CDR1 SNHLY and CDR2 FYNNEI. The CDR3 contains 15 residues. Trimming cost V 3 bases and J 0 bases, with 8 bases left between them. CDR3 loop: CASSEAPATNEKLFF. Written as DNA, the CDR3 is TGTGCCAGCAGTGAGGCCCCAGCAACTAATGAAAAACTGTTTTTT.

The CDR3 protein is CASSRGMEQTDTQYF. The CDR3 region has the DNA TGTGCCAGCAGCCGGGGTATGGAACAAACAGATACGCAGTATTTT. This chain joins TRBV11-2 and TRBJ2-3; TRBD2 is a possible D gene (5 bases). Germline V CDR1 and CDR2: SGHAT, FQNNGV. The CDR3 is 15 amino acids. V lost 5 bases and J 3 bases, leaving 15 bases between the germline ends.

This sequence joins TRBV5-8 and TRBJ2-7; 7 nucleotides match TRBD1. The junction had 12 bases not matched to a gene; V was cut back by 4 bases and J by 5 bases. Germline V gene lookup returns CDR1 SGHTS and CDR2 YDEGEE. CDR3 size: 15 residues. CDR3: CASSVTGQLVDEQYF. In nucleotides, the CDR3 is TGTGCCAGCAGCGTAACGGGACAGTTAGTCGACGAGCAGTACTTC.

The V call is TRBV5-1, the J call TRBJ2-2; D remains ambiguous. Germline lookup yields CDR1 SGHRS and CDR2 YFSETQ. The CDR3 runs to 16 residues. Trimming stripped 0 bases from V and 0 bases from J, with 9 bases between. This chain's CDR3 is CASSLGNTANTGELFF. As DNA, the CDR3 is TGCGCCAGCAGCTTGGGGAATACAGCGAACACCGGGGAGCTGTTTTTT. Together with reference TRBV5-1 and TRBJ2-2, the CDR3 gives the full variable domain: KAGVTQTPRYLIKTRGQQVTLSCSPISGHRSVSWYQQTPGQGLQFLFEYFSETQRNKGNFPGRFSGRQFSNSRSEMNVSTLELGDSALYLCASSLGNTANTGELFFGEGSRLTVL.

The genes are TRBV7-6 and TRBJ2-3; 8 nucleotides match TRBD1. With V trimmed by 1 base and J by 4 bases, 10 bases remained unmatched. The CDR3 loop spans 17 amino acids. From germline, CDR1 is SGHVS and CDR2 FNYEAQ. The CDR3 loop is CASSLVDRGGRADTQYF. DNA for the CDR3: TGTGCCAGCAGCTTAGTAGACAGGGGAGGTCGGGCAGATACGCAGTATTTT.

The CDR3 here is CASSLGRPGQGYNEQFF. The CDR3 coding sequence is TGTGCCAGCAGCCTGGGTCGACCGGGACAGGGATACAATGAGCAGTTCTTC. The chain has TRBV7-9 and TRBJ2-1; 9 nucleotides line up with TRBD1. Germline trimming cut 5 bases from V and 4 bases from J; bases unmatched to any gene: 12. The CDR3 runs 17 residues. The V gene's germline CDR1 is SEHNR and CDR2 FQNEAQ (reference sequence).

V gene TRBV7-6 combines with J gene TRBJ1-1; D remains ambiguous. The CDR3 has 14 residues. Trimming stripped 5 bases from V and 4 bases from J, with 14 bases between. CDR1 SGHVS and CDR2 FNYEAQ come from the germline V gene. The CDR3 region has the DNA TGTGCCAGCAGCCCCGAAGGGAGGGCCACTGAAGCTTTCTTT. This sequence encodes CASSPEGRATEAFF.

The CDR3 here is CASSQGTAGGNQPQHF. The CDR3 DNA follows: TGCGCCAGCAGCCAGGGGACAGCCGGCGGCAATCAGCCCCAGCATTTT. This chain uses TRBV4-1 with TRBJ1-5; 7 bases line up with TRBD1. With V trimmed by 3 bases and J by 2 bases, 7 bases remained unmatched. The CDR3 is 16 residues long. CDR1 MGHRA and CDR2 YSYEKL come from the germline V gene.

This clone was seen just once. This CDR3 reads CASSLGEVSYNEQFF. CDR3 in DNA: TGTGCCAGCAGCCTAGGCGAGGTTTCCTACAATGAGCAGTTCTTC. V is TRBV9 and J is TRBJ2-1; D is undetermined. CDR1 and CDR2 from the germline V gene are SGDLS and YYNGEE. V lost 4 bases to trimming and J lost 1 base, with 12 bases between them. The CDR3 covers 15 residues.

The genes are TRBV5-8 and TRBJ2-1; 7 bases agree with TRBD1. CDR1 is SGHTS and CDR2 is YDEGEE in the germline V gene. The V segment lost 4 bases and the J segment 9 bases; nucleotides outside the gene matches: 16. The CDR3 loop spans 16 amino acids. In DNA, the CDR3 is TGTGCCAGCAGCCCAATCGGGACAGTGAGGGATAGTGAGCAGTTCTTC. Translation: CASSPIGTVRDSEQFF.

A remark on this clone: One end of the junction varies from germline; a read error may be responsible. The chain links TRBV18 to TRBJ1-4, with 8 bases matching TRBD1. There are 20 residues in the CDR3. CDR1 KGHSH and CDR2 LQKENI come from the germline V gene. CDR3 residues: CASSRSSRQGSSTTNERLFF. The CDR3 region has the DNA TGTGCCAGCTCAAGGAGCTCCCGACAGGGGAGCTCTACAACTAATGAAAGACTGTTTTTT.

This clone was counted once. The rearrangement joins TRBV4-2 to TRBJ1-4; 8 nucleotides line up with TRBD1. CDR1 LGHNA and CDR2 YNFKEQ come from the germline V gene. The trim removed 1 base at V and 8 bases at J, leaving 6 bases unmatched. The CDR3 is 15 amino acids. In DNA form, the CDR3 reads TGTGCCAGCAGCCAAGTAGACAGGGGTGAGGAAAAACTGTTTTTT. As protein: CASSQVDRGEEKLFF.

This clone appeared a single time. This chain uses TRBV7-3 with TRBJ2-1; maybe TRBD1 (6 bases). The germline CDR1 and CDR2 sequences are SGHTA and FQGTGA. There are 15 residues in the CDR3. Deletions cut 0 bases from V and 7 bases from J, with 13 bases between. The CDR3 is CASSLTSDRRNEQFF. CDR3 nucleotides: TGTGCCAGCAGCTTAACGAGTGACAGGAGAAATGAGCAGTTCTTC.

The chain employs TRBV14 and TRBJ1-4; unclear D gene. V dropped 4 bases and J dropped 10 bases, with 16 bases sitting between them. CDR3 length: 14 amino acids. The germline V gene has CDR1 SGHDN and CDR2 FVKESK. CDR3 coding DNA: TGTGCCAGCAGCCCCAACCCGGGGAGTGGAAAACTGTTTTTT. Translating gives CASSPNPGSGKLFF.

The V call is TRBV9, the J call TRBJ2-5; D perhaps matches TRBD1 (6 bases). The CDR3 has 15 amino acids. Trimming stripped 0 bases from V and 1 base from J, with 10 bases between. Germline CDR1 and CDR2: SGDLS and YYNGEE. The CDR3 DNA reads TGTGCCAGCAGCGTAGCAGGGGAGCCCCAAGAGACCCAGTACTTC. It yields the protein CASSVAGEPQETQYF.

V and J are TRBV27 and TRBJ2-3; possible D gene TRBD2, 7 bases. V gave up 3 bases and J gave up 9 bases, with 31 bases separating them. Germline loops: CDR1 MNHEY, CDR2 SMNVEV (reference sequence). The CDR3 contains 19 residues. The CDR3 sequence: CASSFALPTTRGGRGTQYF. As DNA, the CDR3 is TGTGCCAGCAGTTTCGCGCTACCGACAACTAGGGGGGGCAGAGGGACGCAGTATTTT.

The genes are TRBV28 and TRBJ2-5; a weak D match, TRBD1 (6 bases). Trimming shortened V by 2 bases and J by 2 bases, and 15 bases separated the two germline ends. This CDR3 is built from 16 residues. Germline V gene lookup returns CDR1 MDHEN and CDR2 SYDVKM. CDR3 sequence (DNA): TGTGCCAGCAGTTTAATAATTGGACAGAAACAAGAGACCCAGTACTTC. Residues: CASSLIIGQKQETQYF.

The V call is TRBV20-1, the J call TRBJ1-1, with D hard to call. The germline V gene encodes CDR1 DFQATT and CDR2 SNEGSKA (reference sequence). This CDR3 has 11 amino acids. V lost 6 bases and J lost 8, with 13 bases in between. The CDR3 is CSAGREGEAFF. The CDR3 region has the DNA TGCAGTGCAGGCCGGGAGGGCGAAGCTTTCTTT.

The chain joins TRBV28 to TRBJ2-5, with D possibly being TRBD1 (6 bases). The V and J ends lost 5 bases and 0 bases respectively, with 10 bases between them. CDR3 length: 14 residues. Germline-derived CDR1 and CDR2 are MDHEN and SYDVKM. CDR3 sequence: CASSQQGYQETQYF. Written as DNA, the CDR3 is TGTGCCAGCAGTCAACAGGGATACCAAGAGACCCAGTACTTC.

This clone showed up just once. The chain couples TRBV6-5 to TRBJ2-7, with 7 bases that match TRBD2. Germline trimming cut 4 bases from V and 6 bases from J; bases unmatched to any gene: 6. CDR1 and CDR2 from the germline V gene are MNHEY and SVGAGI. The CDR3 is 13 amino acids. The CDR3 region is CASSWEGGFEQYF. The CDR3 nucleotides read TGTGCCAGCAGTTGGGAGGGAGGGTTCGAGCAGTACTTC.

This sequence joins TRBV7-2 and TRBJ2-6; D uncertain. Germline-derived CDR1 and CDR2 are SGHTA and FQGNSA. This CDR3 comprises 16 residues. V lost 7 bases and J 0 bases, leaving 13 bases between the germline ends. As DNA, the CDR3 is TGTGCCAGCACCGAAAGGTGGAGCTCTGGGGCCAACGTCCTGACTTTC. Its translation is CASTERWSSGANVLTF.